This T cell receptor (beta chain) was retrieved from a study of shared clonotypes between healthy human individuals (dated by TCRdb to between 2020 and 2021). Background for the entire study: The cohort comprised a couple of women and a few men aged 18 to 49 years. For each donor, CD4 naive and CD4 memory were each given three plates, CD8 naive was given two plates, and CD8 memory was given one plate. The study deeply sequenced blood TCR repertoires of roughly five healthy adults to estimate repertoire size and the extent of clonotype sharing between individuals. To increase sequencing depth and limit assay-specific biases, TCR repertoire library preparation and sequencing were carried out by different laboratories using diverse techniques. Leukapheresis yielded between about 0.8 and 8.9 billion PBMCs per donor. The study at large found these results: Estimated clonotype richness was generally larger for naive than for memory subsets. Rarefaction of sorted-subset datasets indicated incomplete sequencing despite the large sequencing depth. Sampling was limited to blood, and TCR repertoires in tissue likely differ from TCR repertoires in blood. Clonotypes shared by all four sorted-subset donors showed higher generation probabilities than non-shared clonotypes. The small number of donors limited the genetic and exposure-history diversity represented. Pairwise subsampling led to the expectation that sequencing depth would affect the degree of clonotype sharing among donors. When a handful of donors were compared, the shared fraction of clonotypes was roughly 5% for naive CD4, approximately 3.5% for naive CD8, about 2.5% for memory CD4, and 0.4% for memory CD8.

The germline V gene supplies CDR1 SGDLS and CDR2 YYNGEE. Here V drops 0 bases and J drops 2 bases, and the junction holds 6 bases not matched to any gene. The CDR3, from cysteine to phenylalanine, totals 16 residues. Only CDR3 DNA is held: 48 bases, read in frame from base 1. Healthy HIV-negative adults with no recently reported acute infections or vaccinations were included as donors. Every donor was a Caucasian adult living in Nashville, Tennessee, USA. Magnetic negative selection was used to enrich CD4+ T cells, after which naive cells were positively selected on CD45RA and the negative fraction became the memory subset. Blood was collected by leukapheresis, and PBMCs were isolated by Ficoll-Histopaque density gradient centrifugation and then cryopreserved in liquid nitrogen vapor phase. Analytical flow cytometry was used to check the purity and quantity of each magnetically sorted T cell population. Each sorted fraction had its genomic DNA isolated and then quantified by UV absorbance on a Nanodrop 2000c.

TCR CDR3 regions were amplified from genomic DNA by multiplex PCR using the deep immunoSEQ assay. Extracted genomic DNA from each cell subset was distributed evenly across all wells of several immunoSEQ 96-well plates, and each plate was treated as a replicate. Each replicate PCR for sorted subsets received about 220 ng genomic DNA, equal to roughly 30,000 T cell genomes. Purified libraries were quantified with a Qubit 3.0 fluorometer, sized on a Bioanalyzer 2100, and re-quantified with the KAPA Library Quantification kit. Every immunoSEQ 96-well plate was sequenced on a separate single-read 150-cycle Illumina NextSeq 550 flow cell. The study's processing was this. Because the immunoSEQ output included only junctional sequences and no quality scores, the filtering could not be the same as the filtering used for full-length reads. Sequences were annotated with PyIR, a Python wrapper for IgBLAST v1.9, and V/J genes and CDR3 were assigned using IMGT germline references. Reads were filtered out if the reads had weak V/J assignments (E-value above 1e-6), no CDR3, stop codons, out-of-frame junctions, or ambiguous translated residues. V3J clonotypes were defined by identical inferred V gene, J gene, and CDR3 amino acid sequence. Percentage overlap between repertoires was computed as shared unique clonotypes divided by the size of the smaller repertoire. Richness of each repertoire was evaluated using RTK rarefaction, the Chao1 estimator, and Recon v2.1 estimates of unobserved clonotypes. For all TCRbeta clonotypes obtained by the gDNA method from a few donors, generation probabilities were computed with OLGA. Imported from immuneACCESS, the table was reduced by TCRdb to in-frame sequences with V and J called. These copies leave out some clones; in studies compared against another copy, an unresolved V gene accounts for under half, and the cause of the remainder is not known. V and J calls and clone size follow that table, whereas D and trimming were derived from the DNA. For this sample there are roughly 2,300,000 clones; around 90% appear just once. The ten largest account for about 0.36% of the sample.

Regarding this clone: It has no known antigen specificity. There are no base qualities to consult, and no much larger clone falls within one base.

Sequences were obtained from naive CD4+ T cells from PBMCs. Per the publication, the cell subset or site label means: CD45RA+ positively selected. The sequence was collected from a man aged 18 to 30 in good health. Some clones in this sample may be carry-over from other donors' samples. The rearranged chain carries TRBV9 and TRBJ2-5; TRBD1 matches 8 bases in the middle. CDR3 reads: CASSVARGTGQETQYF. The sequenced DNA is TGTGCCAGCAGCGTAGCGCGTGGGACAGGTCAAGAGACCCAGTACTTC.